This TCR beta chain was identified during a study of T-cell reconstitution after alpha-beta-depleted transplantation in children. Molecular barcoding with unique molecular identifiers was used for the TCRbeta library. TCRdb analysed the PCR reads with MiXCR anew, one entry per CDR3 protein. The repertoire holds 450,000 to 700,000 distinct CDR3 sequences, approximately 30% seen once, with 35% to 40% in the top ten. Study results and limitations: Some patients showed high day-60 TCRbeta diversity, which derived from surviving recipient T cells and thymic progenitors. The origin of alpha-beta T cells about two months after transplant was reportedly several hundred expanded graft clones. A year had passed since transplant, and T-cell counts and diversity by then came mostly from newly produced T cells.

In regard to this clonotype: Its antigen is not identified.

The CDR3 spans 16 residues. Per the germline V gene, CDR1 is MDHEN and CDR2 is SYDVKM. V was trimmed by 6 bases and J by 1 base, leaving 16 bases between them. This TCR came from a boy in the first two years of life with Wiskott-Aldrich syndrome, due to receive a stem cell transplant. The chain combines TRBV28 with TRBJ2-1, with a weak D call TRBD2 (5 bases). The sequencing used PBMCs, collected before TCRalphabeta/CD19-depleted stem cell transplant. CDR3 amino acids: CASRPRARGSYNEQFF. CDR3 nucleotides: TGTGCCAGCAGGCCTAGAGCCCGGGGATCCTACAATGAGCAGTTCTTC.